The 21 T cell receptor beta chains given below trace back to one sample, sequenced in a study of human T cells and chemical hapten exposure. Each CDR3 protein gets one entry after TCRdb re-called the RACE reads with MiXCR. The sample lists 150,000 to 200,000 distinct CDR3 sequences, about 14% occurring once. Time point specified: patch test 1, 2 weeks after DPC sensitization. Documented treatment: therapeutic diphenylcyclopropenone sensitization with weekly scalp DPC. The sequenced sample was whole blood, obtained in connection with sensitization to the hapten diphenylcyclopropenone (DPC). These receptors were collected from a woman aged 25 to 39 with alopecia areata. Some clones in this sample may be carry-over from other donors' samples.

The chain couples TRBV28 to TRBJ2-2; 10 positions match TRBD2. V was pared by 4 bases and J by 6 bases, with 2 bases of the junction left unmatched. The CDR3 is 14 amino acids. Germline V gene data show CDR1 as MDHEN and CDR2 as SYDVKM. The DNA of the CDR3 is TGTGCCAGCAGTTCTAGCGGGAGACCCGGGGAGCTGTTTTTT. Translating gives CASSSSGRPGELFF.

V usage is TRBV12-3 or TRBV12-4 and J usage is TRBJ2-1; no clear D gene. This CDR3 comprises 13 residues. The germline V and J ends were trimmed by 2 bases and 5 bases, with 7 bases remaining between them. The DNA for the CDR3 is TGTGCCAGCAGTTTATCAGAAAACAATGAGCAGTTCTTC. Translation: CASSLSENNEQFF.

This clonotype was counted at least ten times. The V gene is TRBV28, the J gene TRBJ2-7, with D uncertain. The CDR3 is 14 residues long. The germline gives CDR1 MDHEN, CDR2 SYDVKM. Trimming left V 5 bases short and J 5 bases short, with 16 bases between. The CDR3 DNA sequence: TGTGCCAGCAGTCGCCCGGGCCTTCCCAACGAGCAGTACTTC. This gives the protein CASSRPGLPNEQYF.

This clonotype was seen only a few times. The chain is built from TRBV20-1 and TRBJ2-2, with D hard to call. The CDR3 totals 13 residues. Trimming took 0 bases from V and 7 from J, leaving 9 bases between them. Germline CDR1 is DFQATT and CDR2 is SNEGSKA (reference sequence). The CDR3 DNA sequence: TGCAGTGCTAGAGAATCCGGTCTCGGGGAGCTGTTTTTT. Residues: CSARESGLGELFF.

This clonotype was detected only a few times. The J gene is TRBJ1-2, the V gene TRBV20-1; 9 nucleotides match TRBD1. The trim removed 3 bases at V and 4 bases at J, leaving 6 bases unmatched. The CDR3 sequence is 14 residues long. Germline V gives CDR1 DFQATT, CDR2 SNEGSKA (reference sequence). CDR3 DNA: TGCAGTGCTAGTTCTGAGACAGGGGGCTATGGCTACACCTTC. It yields the protein CSASSETGGYGYTF.

This chain uses TRBV5-1 with TRBJ1-2; D unresolved. Deletions cut 5 bases from V and 7 bases from J, with 21 bases between. The germline V gene encodes CDR1 SGHRS and CDR2 YFSETQ. This CDR3 contains 15 residues. CDR3 region: CASSLQSVQDGGYTF. CDR3 coding DNA: TGCGCCAGCAGTTTACAGTCCGTGCAGGACGGTGGCTACACCTTC.

The table lists this clonotype with many counts. The chain joins TRBV6-6 to TRBJ1-1; maybe TRBD1 (5 bases). The ends were cut back, 5 bases at V and 12 bases at J, with 19 bases in the middle. Germline V gives CDR1 MNHNY, CDR2 SVGAGI (reference sequence). The CDR3 consists of 13 residues. The CDR3 DNA sequence: TGTGCCAGCAGTGGGCAGGGCCCCTTGGGAACTTTCTTT. Protein: CASSGQGPLGTFF.

This clonotype showed up just a few times. The V gene is TRBV5-1, the J gene TRBJ2-7; TRBD2 agrees at 8 bases. Germline CDR1 SGHRS, CDR2 YFSETQ. The CDR3 spans 12 residues. V shed 4 bases and J 6 bases; nucleotides not matched to a gene: 3. The CDR3 sequence is CASSVAGGEQYF. The DNA of the CDR3 is TGCGCCAGCAGCGTGGCGGGAGGCGAGCAGTACTTC.

This chain connects TRBV6-5 to TRBJ2-7; 7 nucleotides align to TRBD1. The CDR3 runs to 13 residues. Germline CDR1 reads MNHEY; CDR2 reads SVGAGI. Trimming took 6 bases from V and 0 from J; bases not matched to a gene: 2. The CDR3 loop is CASRRQGSYEQYF. The CDR3 region has the DNA TGTGCCAGCAGGCGACAGGGCTCCTACGAGCAGTACTTC.

The chain carries TRBV20-1 and TRBJ1-5; 8 nucleotides agree with TRBD1. With V trimmed by 6 bases and J by 3 bases, 13 bases remained unmatched. The germline V gene encodes CDR1 DFQATT and CDR2 SNEGSKA (reference sequence). The CDR3 has 16 residues. In DNA form, the CDR3 reads TGCAGTGCGGACCCCGGACAGGGCGCTGCCAATCAGCCCCAGCATTTT. Protein sequence: CSADPGQGAANQPQHF.

The count of this clonotype is one. The rearrangement joins TRBV7-2 to TRBJ1-5, with 9 bases aligning to TRBD1. The CDR3 spans 14 residues. Germline V gives CDR1 SGHTA, CDR2 FQGNSA. V shed 5 bases, J shed 7 bases, and the junction held 6 bases outside the gene matches. For the CDR3, the DNA is TGTGCCAGCAGCCTACAGGGGGCTTTGCAGCCCCAGCATTTT. Protein: CASSLQGALQPQHF.

The chain employs TRBV2 and TRBJ2-7, with D tentatively TRBD1 (5 bases). The germline CDR1 and CDR2 sequences are SNHLY and FYNNEI. V was cut by 2 bases and J by 3 bases, with 5 bases left in between. The CDR3 extends over 12 amino acids. The CDR3 is CASSEQGYEQYF. The CDR3 DNA reads as TGTGCCAGCAGTGAACAGGGCTACGAGCAGTACTTC.

This clonotype has only a few counts. This chain joins TRBV7-9 and TRBJ1-1; 8 nucleotides align to TRBD1. The CDR3 is 13 residues long. Germline CDR1 and CDR2: SEHNR and FQNEAQ (reference sequence). With V trimmed by 6 bases and J by 4 bases, 4 bases remained unmatched. The DNA for the CDR3 is TGTGCCAGCAGGGCAACAGGGGGCACTGAAGCTTTCTTT. Protein sequence: CASRATGGTEAFF.

This sequence joins TRBV4-1 and TRBJ1-5; unclear D gene. With 0 bases removed from V and 11 bases from J, the gap between germline ends came to 11 bases. Germline loops: CDR1 MGHRA, CDR2 YSYEKL. This CDR3 is built from 13 residues. The CDR3 sequence: CASSQDPDSSQHF. DNA for the CDR3: TGCGCCAGCAGCCAAGACCCCGATTCGTCCCAGCATTTT.

This clonotype was recorded a few times. The chain carries TRBV3-1 and TRBJ2-4; the D gene is possibly TRBD1 (6 bases). The CDR3 loop spans 13 amino acids. V lost 1 base and J 8 bases, leaving 9 bases between the germline ends. Germline CDR1 and CDR2: LGHDT and YNNKEL (reference sequence). CDR3 region: CASSQAGVDIQYF. CDR3 in DNA: TGTGCCAGCAGCCAAGCAGGGGTGGACATTCAGTACTTC.

The rearrangement joins TRBV27 to TRBJ1-5, with D uncertain. This CDR3 is built from 13 residues. Trimming took 2 bases from V and 6 from J, leaving 8 bases between them. Looked up from germline, CDR1 is MNHEY and CDR2 is SMNVEV (reference sequence). CDR3 sequence (DNA): TGTGCCAGCAGTTTAGAGTTTGGTCAGCCCCAGCATTTT. It yields the protein CASSLEFGQPQHF.

This rearrangement joins TRBV10-3 to TRBJ1-2, with 7 nucleotides matching TRBD1. Trimming took 0 bases from V and 8 from J; bases not matched to a gene: 6. The CDR3 loop spans 14 amino acids. The germline V gene has CDR1 ENHRY and CDR2 SYGVKD. CDR3 DNA sequence: TGTGCCATCAGTGAGTCCGACAGGGAGGGAGGCTACACCTTC. Its translation is CAISESDREGGYTF.

The chain employs TRBV20-1 and TRBJ1-2, with D uncertain. Germline V CDR1 and CDR2: DFQATT, SNEGSKA (reference sequence). V was pared by 5 bases and J by 4 bases, with 5 bases between. This CDR3 spans 10 amino acids. CDR3 sequence reads: CSAGSYGYTF. CDR3 sequence (DNA): TGCAGTGCTGGGAGCTATGGCTACACCTTC.

J is TRBJ2-3 and V is TRBV7-3; the match to TRBD2 covers 9 bases. The CDR3 length is 15 residues. Germline loops: CDR1 SGHTA, CDR2 FQGTGA. The trim removed 6 bases at V and 2 bases at J, leaving 6 bases unmatched. For the CDR3, the DNA is TGTGCCAGCAGACTTACTAGCGGGTACACAGATACGCAGTATTTT. Translation gives CASRLTSGYTDTQYF.

This clonotype is judged medium-sized. The J gene is TRBJ2-7, the V gene TRBV18; D gene unclear. V lost 8 bases and J lost 0, with 8 bases in between. The germline CDR1 and CDR2 sequences are KGHSH and LQKENI. This CDR3 spans 12 amino acids. DNA of the CDR3: TGTGCCAGCAGCCCGAGCTCCTACGAGCAGTACTTC. Its translation is CASSPSSYEQYF. Using reference TRBV18 and TRBJ2-7 for the parts outside the CDR3, the full variable domain is NAGVMQNPRHLVRRRGQEARLRCSPMKGHSHVYWYRQLPEEGLKFMVYLQKENIIDESGMPKERFSAEFPKEGPSILRIQQVVRGDSAAYFCASSPSSYEQYFGPGTRLTVT.

CDR3 loop: CASSVAGTSGTDTQYF. In DNA, the CDR3 is TGTGCCAGCAGCGTAGCTGGGACTAGCGGCACAGATACGCAGTATTTT. The chain is built from TRBV9 and TRBJ2-3, with 10 bases aligning to TRBD2. Germline trimming cut 0 bases from V and 1 base from J; bases unmatched to any gene: 2. This CDR3 has 16 residues. Germline loops: CDR1 SGDLS, CDR2 YYNGEE.